The 19 T cell receptor beta chains reported below all come from one sample, sequenced in a study of blood T cell repertoires in COVID-19. The data were produced by immunoSEQ multiplex PCR, yet TCRdb's version contains in-frame clones alone and is incomplete. The table records 290,000 or so clones, 80% to 85% of them present only once. The sequencing input was PBMCs or T cells enriched from blood (not recorded which). These receptors were collected from a man aged 35 to 55 who had been exposed to COVID-19.

The chain carries TRBV2 and TRBJ1-6; D unclear. CDR3 length equals 16 residues. Trimming left V 6 bases short and J 0 bases short, with 12 bases between. Looked up from germline, CDR1 is SNHLY and CDR2 is FYNNEI. This CDR3 is CASSPLKSSYNSPLHF. For the CDR3, the DNA is TGTGCCAGCAGCCCACTGAAGAGCTCCTATAATTCACCCCTCCACTTT. Drawing the rest from reference TRBV2 and TRBJ1-6, the complete variable domain is EPEVTQTPSHQVTQMGQEVILRCVPISNHLYFYWYRQILGQKVEFLVSFYNNEISEKSEIFDDQFSVERPDGSNFTLKIRSTKLEDSAMYFCASSPLKSSYNSPLHFGNGTRLTVT.

A single count supports this clone. The chain uses TRBV5-1 and TRBJ2-7; D is unclear. V lost 10 bases to trimming and J lost 2 bases, with 16 bases between them. Per germline, CDR1 SGHRS and CDR2 YFSETQ. The CDR3 loop spans 13 amino acids. This chain's CDR3 is CAPTRHLTYEQYF. Written as DNA, the CDR3 is TGCGCCCCCACCCGACACCTCACCTACGAGCAGTACTTC.

The chain uses TRBV5-1 and TRBJ1-1, with TRBD1 matching 9 bases. The CDR3 contains 17 residues. The germline V gene encodes CDR1 SGHRS and CDR2 YFSETQ. Trimming took 4 bases from V and 1 from J; bases not matched to a gene: 11. CDR3 DNA: TGCGCCAGCAGCCCACAGGGGGCGTTATCCCCGAACACTGAAGCTTTCTTT. It codes for CASSPQGALSPNTEAFF.

In nucleotides, the CDR3 is TGTGCCTGGAGAATGTCGGGGACTGAAGCTTTCTTT. It translates to CAWRMSGTEAFF. The chain recombines TRBV30 with TRBJ1-1; D is undetermined. Germline values: CDR1 GTSNPN, CDR2 SVGIG (reference sequence). CDR3 size: 12 residues. V was clipped by 3 bases and J by 5 bases, with 10 bases between them. Full variable domain (missing parts from reference TRBV30 and TRBJ1-1): SQTIHQWPATLVQPVGSPLSLECTVEGTSNPNLYWYRQAAGRGLQLLFYSVGIGQISSEVPQNLSASRPQDRQFILSSKKLLLSDSGFYLCAWRMSGTEAFFGQGTRLTVV.

The V call is TRBV9, the J call TRBJ2-5, with 10 bases that match TRBD1. CDR3 length equals 16 residues. V lost 0 bases to trimming and J lost 5 bases; unmatched junction nucleotides: 7. Germline CDR1 and CDR2: SGDLS and YYNGEE. The CDR3 spells CASSVAGTGEGETQYF. CDR3 in DNA: TGTGCCAGCAGCGTAGCCGGGACAGGGGAAGGGGAGACCCAGTACTTC. Combining the CDR3 with reference TRBV9 and TRBJ2-5 gives the whole variable domain DSGVTQTPKHLITATGQRVTLRCSPRSGDLSVYWYQQSLDQGLQFLIQYYNGEERAKGNILERFSAQQFPDLHSELNLSSLELGDSALYFCASSVAGTGEGETQYFGPGTRLLVL.

This rearrangement joins TRBV12-5 to TRBJ2-2; D remains unclear. The V gene's germline CDR1 is LGHNT and CDR2 FRNRAP. Trimming removed 6 bases from V and 4 bases from J, with 24 bases in between. This CDR3 has 18 residues. This CDR3 is CASGLKDSTRRSTGELFF. The CDR3 nucleotides read TGTGCTAGTGGCCTTAAAGACTCCACCCGCCGATCCACCGGGGAGCTGTTTTTT.

V is TRBV5-6 and J is TRBJ2-3; 8 nucleotides match TRBD2. The CDR3 consists of 14 residues. Germline CDR1 SGHDT, CDR2 YYEEEE. V trimming: 0 bases; J trimming: 7 bases; junction bases outside the gene matches: 4. Here the CDR3 reads CASSLGGGGNTQYF. The CDR3 nucleotides read TGTGCCAGCAGCTTGGGTGGCGGGGGGAATACGCAGTATTTT.

J is TRBJ2-2 and V is TRBV27, with 7 nucleotides matching TRBD2. Germline CDR1 and CDR2: MNHEY and SMNVEV (reference sequence). The CDR3 spans 13 residues. With V trimmed by 1 base and J by 7 bases, 0 bases remained unmatched. The CDR3 DNA reads TGTGCCAGCAGTTTATGGGAGGGCGGGGAGCTGTTTTTT. Translating it yields CASSLWEGGELFF.

The V call is TRBV19, the J call TRBJ2-7; weak D call: TRBD2 (5 bases). There are 13 residues in the CDR3. V was pared by 1 base and J by 3 bases, with 7 bases between. CDR1 and CDR2 from the germline V gene are LNHDA and SQIVND (reference sequence). The CDR3: CASSIVSGYEQYF. CDR3 in DNA: TGTGCCAGTAGTATAGTCAGCGGCTACGAGCAGTACTTC.

This clone was detected only once. This chain uses TRBV28 with TRBJ2-1, with D possibly TRBD2 on 5 matching bases. The V and J ends lost 4 bases and 1 base respectively, with 11 bases between them. Germline-derived CDR1 and CDR2 are MDHEN and SYDVKM. The CDR3 loop spans 15 amino acids. The CDR3 loop is CASSSGLVSYNEQFF. The CDR3 DNA reads TGTGCCAGCAGTTCTGGACTTGTATCCTACAATGAGCAGTTCTTC. The whole variable domain, filled in from reference TRBV28 and TRBJ2-1, reads DVKVTQSSRYLVKRTGEKVFLECVQDMDHENMFWYRQDPGLGLRLIYFSYDVKMKEKGDIPEGYSVSREKKERFSLILESASTNQTSMYLCASSSGLVSYNEQFFGPGTRLTVL.

This clone has only a few counts. The chain combines TRBV19 with TRBJ2-7, with D possibly being TRBD2 (6 bases). Trimming removed 7 bases at V and 1 base at J, with 14 bases between. The CDR3 spans 14 residues. Germline assignment: CDR1 LNHDA and CDR2 SQIVND (reference sequence). CDR3 in amino acids: CASKREFGSYEQYF. The CDR3 DNA sequence: TGTGCCAGTAAACGGGAGTTCGGGTCCTACGAGCAGTACTTC.

The CDR3 DNA follows: TGTGCCAGCAGCCACTGGGACAGGGGCTACGAGCAGTACTTC. Its translation is CASSHWDRGYEQYF. The chain employs TRBV3-1 (or the pseudogene TRBV3-2) and TRBJ2-7; 10 positions agree with TRBD1. CDR3 length: 14 residues. CDR1 is LGHDT, CDR2 YNNKEL, per germline (reference sequence). V shed 3 bases and J 3 bases; nucleotides not matched to a gene: 2.

V usage is TRBV7-3 and J usage is TRBJ2-1, with 8 bases that match TRBD2. CDR3 size: 14 residues. Germline V gives CDR1 SGHTA, CDR2 FQGTGA. V lost 2 bases to trimming and J lost 6 bases; unmatched junction nucleotides: 3. CDR3 sequence reads: CASSLSGRGNEQFF. CDR3 in DNA: TGTGCCAGCAGCTTATCCGGGAGGGGCAATGAGCAGTTCTTC.

The CDR3 here is CASSPLDSPEAFF. The CDR3 region has the DNA TGTGCCAGCAGCCCACTCGATAGCCCTGAAGCTTTCTTT. V usage is TRBV7-9 and J usage is TRBJ1-1; no clear D gene. V gave up 5 bases and J gave up 6 bases, with 13 bases separating them. Germline V CDR1 and CDR2: SEHNR, FQNEAQ (reference sequence). This CDR3 region has 13 residues.

This clone has only one observation. The rearrangement joins TRBV28 to TRBJ1-3; D call uncertain. The CDR3 covers 14 residues. Germline CDR1 and CDR2: MDHEN and SYDVKM. V lost 6 bases and J 2 bases, leaving 11 bases between the germline ends. The CDR3 sequence: CASSPPLPGNTIYF. As DNA, the CDR3 is TGTGCCAGCAGCCCCCCTCTACCTGGAAACACCATATATTTT.

The chain joins TRBV27 to TRBJ1-2, with TRBD1 identical over 8 bases. The germline gives CDR1 MNHEY, CDR2 SMNVEV (reference sequence). V gave up 5 bases and J gave up 7 bases; unmatched junction bases: 6. CDR3 length: 13 residues. CDR3 nucleotides: TGTGCCAGCAGTCCAGGGGGCGCTGTTGGCTACACCTTC. It codes for CASSPGGAVGYTF.

The chain combines TRBV19 with TRBJ2-2; no firm D call. The CDR3 runs to 14 residues. The germline gives CDR1 LNHDA, CDR2 SQIVND (reference sequence). The V end was cut by 1 base, the J end by 6 bases, with 9 bases between. CDR3 coding DNA: TGTGCCAGTAGTATAGGCCAGTCGTCCGGGGAGCTGTTTTTT. It encodes CASSIGQSSGELFF.

The chain recombines TRBV19 with TRBJ1-4; the match to TRBD1 covers 10 bases. The V gene end was trimmed by 8 bases and the J gene end by 6 bases; junction bases not matched to a gene: 3. The CDR3 has 13 amino acids. Germline V CDR1 and CDR2: LNHDA, SQIVND (reference sequence). CDR3 in amino acids: CASHGQGDEKLFF. The CDR3 bases are TGTGCCAGTCATGGACAGGGGGATGAAAAACTGTTTTTT.

This sequence joins TRBV11-2 and TRBJ2-5; 7 nucleotides match TRBD2. The germline gives CDR1 SGHAT, CDR2 FQNNGV. Unmatched junction bases numbered 15, after V lost 7 bases and J lost 7 bases. The CDR3 is 15 amino acids. CDR3 sequence: CASTQVGRESGTQYF. The CDR3 DNA follows: TGTGCCAGCACTCAGGTGGGGCGGGAGTCGGGGACCCAGTACTTC.